The TCR beta chain described here comes from a study of blood T cells in healthy people across ages. Broader study findings: Naive CD4+ cells and diversity were both higher in long-lived donors than in aged donors. In older individuals, TCR beta diversity per million T cells was lower, falling roughly linearly with age.

Samples each had at least 5.5 micrograms of total RNA extracted. This clonotype was counted between two and nine times. The target antigen is unknown. Using a J-beta primer mix together with a sample-barcoded 5' primer, a second PCR was run for about 7 to 12 cycles. MiXCR, run by TCRdb on the 5' RACE reads, gives a single entry per CDR3 protein. Among 850,000 or so distinct CDR3 sequences listed, around 26% were seen once. This TCR derives from a woman aged 80 or over in good health. Sequencing was performed on blood.

In DNA, the CDR3 is TGTGCCAGCAGCCTACGACAGGGGGCCTCCGGCTACACCTTC. Its protein product is CASSLRQGASGYTF. The chain joins TRBV7-9 to TRBJ1-2; 10 nucleotides line up with TRBD1. CDR1 and CDR2 (germline): SEHNR, FQNEAQ (reference sequence). This CDR3 region has 14 residues. Losses at the gene ends were 5 bases for V and 8 bases for J; bases not matched to a gene: 8.